This T cell receptor beta chain was recovered during a study of cytotoxic CD8 clonotypes in ibrutinib-treated CLL. Study details: In all, about a dozen patients were relapsed/refractory, around 15 were treatment-naive and some 17 were IGHV unmutated. By median roughly 62 months, about twelve had progressed and about 15 stayed remitted; responses had been 2 complete and 25 or so partial. Mean yields were approximately 260,000 productive templates and 94,082 productive rearrangements per sample. Study results and limitations: Contraction or stability on treatment characterized the public clonotypes, which were uncommon.

This clone was detected a few times. Antigen unknown. Assay: immunoSEQ multiplex PCR; the TCRdb copy retains only in-frame clones and omits some. The data contain more than 110,000 clones, about 91% of them singletons. Deletions cut 2 bases from V and 2 bases from J, with 12 bases between. This CDR3 comprises 16 residues. Germline loops: CDR1 SGHTA, CDR2 FQGTGA. The material sequenced was PBMCs, taken after 12 months of ibrutinib treatment. The chain uses TRBV7-3 and TRBJ2-2; D is possibly TRBD2 (6 bases). This TCR derives from a human donor with chronic lymphocytic leukemia. The CDR3 loop is CASSLLGGVNTGELFF. CDR3 DNA: TGTGCCAGCAGCTTACTCGGCGGGGTTAACACCGGGGAGCTGTTTTTT.